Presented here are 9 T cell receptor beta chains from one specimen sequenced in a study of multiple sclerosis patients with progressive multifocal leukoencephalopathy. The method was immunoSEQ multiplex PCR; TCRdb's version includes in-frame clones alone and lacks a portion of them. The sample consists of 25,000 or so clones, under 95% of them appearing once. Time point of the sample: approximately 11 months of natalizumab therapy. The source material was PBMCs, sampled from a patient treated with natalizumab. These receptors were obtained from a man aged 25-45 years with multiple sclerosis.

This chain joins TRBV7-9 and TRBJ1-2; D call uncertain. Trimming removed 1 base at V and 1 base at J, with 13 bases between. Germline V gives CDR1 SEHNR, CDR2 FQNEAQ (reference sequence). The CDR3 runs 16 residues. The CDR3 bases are TGTGCCAGCAGCTTAGGTAGTCTCCTTTTTAACTATGGCTACACCTTC. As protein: CASSLGSLLFNYGYTF.

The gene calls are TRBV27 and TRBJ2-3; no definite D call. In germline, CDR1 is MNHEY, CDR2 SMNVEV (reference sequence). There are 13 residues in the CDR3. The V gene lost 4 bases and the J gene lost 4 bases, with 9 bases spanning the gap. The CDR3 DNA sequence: TGTGCCAGCAGTTGGCAGGCTTCAGATACGCAGTATTTT. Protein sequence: CASSWQASDTQYF.

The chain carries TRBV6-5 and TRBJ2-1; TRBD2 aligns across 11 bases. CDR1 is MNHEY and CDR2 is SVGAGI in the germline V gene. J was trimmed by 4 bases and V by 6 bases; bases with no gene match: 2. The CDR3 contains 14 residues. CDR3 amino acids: CASSWTSGYNEQFF. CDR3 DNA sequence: TGTGCCAGCAGCTGGACTAGCGGGTACAATGAGCAGTTCTTC.

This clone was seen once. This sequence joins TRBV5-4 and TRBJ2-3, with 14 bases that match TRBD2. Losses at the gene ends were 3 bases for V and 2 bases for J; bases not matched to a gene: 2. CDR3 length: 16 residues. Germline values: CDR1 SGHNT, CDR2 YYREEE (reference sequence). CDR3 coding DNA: TGTGCCAGCAGCTGGGGACTAGCGGGAGACACAGATACGCAGTATTTT. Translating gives CASSWGLAGDTDTQYF.

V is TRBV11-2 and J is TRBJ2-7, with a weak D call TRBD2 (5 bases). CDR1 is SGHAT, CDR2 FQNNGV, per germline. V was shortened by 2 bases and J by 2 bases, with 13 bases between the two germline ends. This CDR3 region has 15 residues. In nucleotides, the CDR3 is TGTGCCAGCAGCTTAAGTCCACTAGTAGCCTACGAGCAGTACGTC. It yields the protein CASSLSPLVAYEQYV.

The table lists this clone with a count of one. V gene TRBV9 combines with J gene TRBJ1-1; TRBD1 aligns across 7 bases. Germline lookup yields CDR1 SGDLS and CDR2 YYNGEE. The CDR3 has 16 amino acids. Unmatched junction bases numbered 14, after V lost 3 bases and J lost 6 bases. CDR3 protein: CASSERTGAGRSEAFF. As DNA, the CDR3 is TGTGCCAGCAGCGAGCGGACAGGCGCAGGGAGGTCTGAAGCTTTCTTT.

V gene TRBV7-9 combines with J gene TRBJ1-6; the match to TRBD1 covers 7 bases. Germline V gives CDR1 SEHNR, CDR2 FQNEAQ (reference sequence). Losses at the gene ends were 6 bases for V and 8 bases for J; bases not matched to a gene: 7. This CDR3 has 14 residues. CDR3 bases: TGTGCCAGCAGAGCCTCGACAGGGTATTCACCCCTCCACTTT. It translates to CASRASTGYSPLHF.

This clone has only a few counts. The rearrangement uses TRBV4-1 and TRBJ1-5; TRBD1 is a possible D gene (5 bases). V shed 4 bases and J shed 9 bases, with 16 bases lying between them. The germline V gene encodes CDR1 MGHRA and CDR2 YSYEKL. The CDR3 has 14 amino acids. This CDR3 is CASSRDQGPRPQHF. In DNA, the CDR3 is TGCGCCAGCAGCCGAGATCAGGGTCCGCGGCCCCAGCATTTT.

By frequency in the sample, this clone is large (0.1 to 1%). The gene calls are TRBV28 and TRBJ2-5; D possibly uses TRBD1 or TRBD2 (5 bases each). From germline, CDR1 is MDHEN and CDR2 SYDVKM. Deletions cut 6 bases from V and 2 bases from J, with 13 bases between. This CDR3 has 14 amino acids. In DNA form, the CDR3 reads TGTGCCAGCAGCTCCCCAGGGAGACAAGAGACCCAGTACTTC. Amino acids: CASSSPGRQETQYF.